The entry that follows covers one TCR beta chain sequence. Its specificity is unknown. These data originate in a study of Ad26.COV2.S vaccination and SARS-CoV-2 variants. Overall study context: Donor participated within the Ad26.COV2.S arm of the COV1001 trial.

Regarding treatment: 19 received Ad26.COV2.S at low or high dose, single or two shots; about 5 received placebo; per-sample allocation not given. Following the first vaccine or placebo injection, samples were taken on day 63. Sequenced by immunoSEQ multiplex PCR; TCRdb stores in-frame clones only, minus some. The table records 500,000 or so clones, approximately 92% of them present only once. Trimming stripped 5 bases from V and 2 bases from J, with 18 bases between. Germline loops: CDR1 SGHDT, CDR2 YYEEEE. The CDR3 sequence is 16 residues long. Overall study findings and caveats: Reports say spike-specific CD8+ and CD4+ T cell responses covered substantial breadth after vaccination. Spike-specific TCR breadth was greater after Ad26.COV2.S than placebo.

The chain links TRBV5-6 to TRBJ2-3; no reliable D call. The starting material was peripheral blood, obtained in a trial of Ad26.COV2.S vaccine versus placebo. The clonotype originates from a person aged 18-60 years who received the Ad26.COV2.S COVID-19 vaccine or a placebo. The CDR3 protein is CASSYTQEADTDTQYF. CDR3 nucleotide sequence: TGTGCCAGCAGTTACACCCAGGAAGCTGACACAGATACGCAGTATTTT.